This paragraph covers one T cell receptor beta chain sequence. Sequenced by immunoSEQ multiplex PCR; TCRdb stores in-frame clones only, minus some. The sample carries 100,000 to 150,000 clones, about nine tenths recorded once. The data were taken from a study of control samples from healthy donors and cancer patients. Unmatched junction bases numbered 11, after V lost 2 bases and J lost 5 bases. The CDR3 length is 17 residues. The V gene's germline CDR1 is MDHEN and CDR2 SYDVKM. This sequence originates from a man between 18 and 35 years old in good health. Sequencing was done on a sample of blood. The J gene is TRBJ2-3, the V gene TRBV28; 9 bases align to TRBD2. The CDR3 loop reads CASSLEVGAGGQDTQYF. CDR3 nucleotides: TGTGCCAGCAGTTTAGAGGTCGGCGCGGGGGGGCAAGATACGCAGTATTTT.